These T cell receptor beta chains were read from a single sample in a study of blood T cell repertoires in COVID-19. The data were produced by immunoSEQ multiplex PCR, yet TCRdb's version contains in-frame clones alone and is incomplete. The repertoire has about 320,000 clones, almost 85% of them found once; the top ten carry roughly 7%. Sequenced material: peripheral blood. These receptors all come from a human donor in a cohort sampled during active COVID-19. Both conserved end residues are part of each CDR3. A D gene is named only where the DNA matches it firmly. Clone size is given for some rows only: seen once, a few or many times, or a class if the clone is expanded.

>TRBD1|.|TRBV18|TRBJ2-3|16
CASSPGGTGGTDTQYF
TGTGCCAGCTCACCTGGAGGGACAGGGGGCACAGATACGCAGTATTTT
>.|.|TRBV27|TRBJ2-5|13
CASRGLAGETQYF
TGTGCCAGCAGAGGACTTGCCGGAGAGACCCAGTACTTC
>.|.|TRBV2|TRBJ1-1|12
CASSVGAREAFF
TGTGCCAGCAGTGTTGGGGCGAGGGAAGCTTTCTTT
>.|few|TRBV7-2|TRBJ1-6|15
CASSLGPGVGTPLHF
TGTGCCAGCAGCTTAGGCCCGGGTGTGGGTACACCCCTCCACTTT
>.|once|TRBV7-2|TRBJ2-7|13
CASSPRTVDEQYF
TGTGCCAGCAGCCCCAGGACAGTCGACGAGCAGTACTTC
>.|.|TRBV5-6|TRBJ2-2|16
CASSPVGGQNTGELFF
TGTGCCAGCAGCCCGGTCGGGGGGCAGAACACCGGGGAGCTGTTTTTT
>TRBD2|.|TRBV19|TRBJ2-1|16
CASSIGTSGGTNEQFF
TGTGCCAGTAGTATAGGTACTAGCGGGGGGACCAATGAGCAGTTCTTC
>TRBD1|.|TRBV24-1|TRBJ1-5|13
CATGGTVNQPQHF
TGTGCCACCGGGGGGACAGTTAATCAGCCCCAGCATTTT
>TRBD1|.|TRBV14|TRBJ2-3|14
CATTGSMNTNTQYF
TGTGCCACGACAGGGAGTATGAATACGAATACGCAGTATTTT
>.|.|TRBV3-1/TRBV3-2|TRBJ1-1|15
CASSQDPGKNTEAFF
TGTGCCAGCAGCCAAGATCCGGGGAAGAACACTGAAGCTTTCTTT
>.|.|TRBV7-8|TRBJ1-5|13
CASSSTGDQPQHF
TGTGCCAGCAGCTCGACAGGAGATCAGCCCCAGCATTTT
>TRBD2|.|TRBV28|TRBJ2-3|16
CASSPGGRKNTDTQYF
TGTGCCAGCAGTCCGGGAGGGCGAAAGAACACAGATACGCAGTATTTT
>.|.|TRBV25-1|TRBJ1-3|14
CASNRTQRVNTIYF
TGTGCCAGTAATCGAACCCAAAGAGTCAACACCATATATTTT
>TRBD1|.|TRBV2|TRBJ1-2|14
CASMGTGGTYGYTF
TGTGCCAGCATGGGGACAGGGGGCACCTATGGCTACACCTTC
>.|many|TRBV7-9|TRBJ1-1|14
CASSSRDSNTEAFF
TGTGCCAGCAGCTCAAGAGACAGCAACACTGAAGCTTTCTTT
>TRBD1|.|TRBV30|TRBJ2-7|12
CAWSPQGAEQYF
TGTGCCTGGAGTCCTCAGGGGGCCGAGCAGTACTTC
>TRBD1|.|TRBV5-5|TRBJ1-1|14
CASSFNRDRAEAFF
TGTGCCAGCAGCTTTAACCGGGACAGGGCTGAAGCTTTCTTT
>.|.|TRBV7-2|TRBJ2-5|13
CASSFTGKETQYF
TGTGCCAGCAGCTTTACAGGGAAAGAGACCCAGTACTTC
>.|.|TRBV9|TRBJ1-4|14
CASSVTGTQEKLFF
TGTGCCAGCAGCGTAACAGGGACGCAGGAAAAACTGTTTTTT
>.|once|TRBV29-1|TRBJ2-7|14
CSVVTGRSSYEQYF
TGCAGCGTGGTAACGGGTCGGAGCTCCTACGAGCAGTACTTC
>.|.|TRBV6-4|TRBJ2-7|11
CASKGVAEQYF
TGTGCCAGCAAGGGGGTCGCCGAGCAGTACTTC
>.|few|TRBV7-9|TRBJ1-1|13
CASSLSGATEAFF
TGTGCCAGCAGCTTATCAGGGGCGACTGAAGCTTTCTTT
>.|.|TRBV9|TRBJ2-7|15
CASSLDSGTSYEQYF
TGTGCCAGCAGCCTCGACTCCGGGACAAGCTACGAGCAGTACTTC
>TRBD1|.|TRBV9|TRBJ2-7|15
CASSVGGRGRYEQYF
TGTGCCAGCAGCGTAGGGGGCAGGGGGCGGTACGAGCAGTACTTC
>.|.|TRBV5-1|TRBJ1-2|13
CASSLLGSDGYTF
TGCGCCAGCAGCTTGCTGGGGAGCGATGGCTACACCTTC
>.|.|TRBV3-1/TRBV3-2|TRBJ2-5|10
CASPQETQYF
TGTGCCAGCCCTCAAGAGACCCAGTACTTC
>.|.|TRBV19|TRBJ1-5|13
CASAVRAHQPQHF
TGTGCCAGTGCAGTGAGGGCCCATCAGCCCCAGCATTTT
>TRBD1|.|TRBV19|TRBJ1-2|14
CASSSGQGNYGYTF
TGTGCCAGTAGTTCAGGACAGGGTAACTATGGCTACACCTTC
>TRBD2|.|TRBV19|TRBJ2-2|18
CASSTGTSGGLYTGELFF
TGTGCCAGTAGTACCGGGACTAGCGGGGGGTTGTACACCGGGGAGCTGTTTTTT
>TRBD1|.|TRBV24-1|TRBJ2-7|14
CATSGGQGAYEQYF
TGTGCCACCAGTGGCGGACAGGGGGCCTACGAGCAGTACTTC
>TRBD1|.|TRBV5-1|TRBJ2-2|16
CASSLRTGVGTGELFF
TGCGCCAGCAGCTTGAGGACAGGGGTAGGGACCGGGGAGCTGTTTTTT
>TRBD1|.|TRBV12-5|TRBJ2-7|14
CASGPRGQDDEQYF
TGTGCTAGTGGCCCGAGGGGACAGGATGACGAGCAGTACTTC
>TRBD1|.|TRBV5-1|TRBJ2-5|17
CASSLAGPGQGGETQYF
TGCGCCAGCAGCTTGGCCGGTCCGGGACAGGGAGGAGAGACCCAGTACTTC
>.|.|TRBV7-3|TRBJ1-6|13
CASSWRVNSPLHF
TGTGCCAGCAGTTGGAGGGTGAATTCACCCCTCCACTTT
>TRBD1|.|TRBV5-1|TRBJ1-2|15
CASSLQFTGGYGYTF
TGCGCCAGCAGCTTACAATTTACAGGGGGCTATGGCTACACCTTC
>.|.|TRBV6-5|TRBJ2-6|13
CASTVTGANVLTF
TGTGCCAGCACCGTTACTGGGGCCAACGTCCTGACTTTC
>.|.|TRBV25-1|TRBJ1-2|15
CASSEYVSGNYGYTF
TGTGCCAGCAGTGAATACGTGTCAGGAAACTATGGCTACACCTTC
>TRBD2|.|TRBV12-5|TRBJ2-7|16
CASGRGGGVASYEQYF
TGTGCTAGTGGCCGAGGCGGGGGAGTGGCGTCCTACGAGCAGTACTTC
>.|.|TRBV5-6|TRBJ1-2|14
CASSFGGAMAGYTF
TGTGCCAGCAGCTTTGGGGGCGCAATGGCTGGCTACACCTTC
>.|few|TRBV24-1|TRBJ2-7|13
CATSDSVSYEQYF
TGTGCCACCAGTGATTCGGTCTCCTACGAGCAGTACTTC
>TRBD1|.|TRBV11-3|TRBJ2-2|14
CASSFGTETGELFF
TGTGCCAGCAGCTTTGGGACAGAGACCGGGGAGCTGTTTTTT
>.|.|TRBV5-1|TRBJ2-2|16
CASSTTAGLNTGELFF
TGCGCCAGCAGCACTACAGCGGGTTTGAACACCGGGGAGCTGTTTTTT
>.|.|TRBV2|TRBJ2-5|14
CASSPRDNEETQYF
TGTGCCAGCAGTCCCCGGGACAACGAAGAGACCCAGTACTTC
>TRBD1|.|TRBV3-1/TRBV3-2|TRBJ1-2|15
CASSQDSRQGNGYTF
TGTGCCAGCAGCCAAGATTCTCGACAGGGGAATGGCTACACCTTC
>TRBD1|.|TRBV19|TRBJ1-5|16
CATRTGRVDSNQPQHF
TGTGCCACCCGGACAGGGAGGGTGGATAGCAATCAGCCCCAGCATTTT
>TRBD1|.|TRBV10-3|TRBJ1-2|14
CAISESNRGYGYTF
TGTGCCATCAGTGAGTCGAACAGGGGTTATGGCTACACCTTC
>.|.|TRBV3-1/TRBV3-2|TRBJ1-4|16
CASSQALQGLGEKLFF
TGTGCCAGCAGCCAGGCCTTACAGGGCCTCGGTGAAAAACTGTTTTTT
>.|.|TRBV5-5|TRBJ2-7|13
CASSLPFSYEQYF
TGTGCCAGCAGCTTGCCTTTCTCCTACGAGCAGTACTTC
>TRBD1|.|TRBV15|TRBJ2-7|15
CATIQSGTGPHEQYF
TGTGCCACCATCCAATCCGGGACAGGGCCCCACGAGCAGTACTTC
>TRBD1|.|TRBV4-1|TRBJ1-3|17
CASSQGTRRGPGNTIYF
TGCGCCAGCAGCCAAGGTACGAGGAGGGGGCCTGGAAACACCATATATTTT
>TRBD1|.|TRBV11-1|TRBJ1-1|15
CASSGTGYAVTEAFF
TGTGCCAGCAGCGGGACAGGGTATGCGGTAACTGAAGCTTTCTTT
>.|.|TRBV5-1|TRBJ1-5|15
CASSLDGREDQPQHF
TGCGCCAGCAGCTTGGACGGCAGGGAGGATCAGCCCCAGCATTTT
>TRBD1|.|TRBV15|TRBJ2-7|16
CATSRARTGGYSEQYF
TGTGCCACCAGCAGAGCACGGACAGGGGGATATAGCGAGCAGTACTTC
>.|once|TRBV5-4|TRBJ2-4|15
CASSSYRADKNIQYF
TGTGCCAGCAGCTCTTACAGGGCGGACAAAAACATTCAGTACTTC
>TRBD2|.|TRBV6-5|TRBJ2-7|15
CASSFGLAGDYEQYF
TGTGCCAGCAGTTTCGGACTAGCGGGCGACTACGAGCAGTACTTC